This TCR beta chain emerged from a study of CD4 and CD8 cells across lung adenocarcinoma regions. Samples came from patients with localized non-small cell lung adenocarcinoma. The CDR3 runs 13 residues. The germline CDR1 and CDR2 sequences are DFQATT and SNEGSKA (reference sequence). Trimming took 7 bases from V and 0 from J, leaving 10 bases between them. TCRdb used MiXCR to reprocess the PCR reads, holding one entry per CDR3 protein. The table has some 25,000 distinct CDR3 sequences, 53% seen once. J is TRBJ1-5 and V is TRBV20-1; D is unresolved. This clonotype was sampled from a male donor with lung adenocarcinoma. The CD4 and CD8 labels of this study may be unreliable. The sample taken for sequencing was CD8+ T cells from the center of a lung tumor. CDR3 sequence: CSVAAYSNQPQHF. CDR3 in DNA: TGCAGTGTCGCGGCGTATAGCAATCAGCCCCAGCATTTT.